Listed here are 14 T cell receptor beta chains from one sample, sequenced in a study of brain T cells in children with intractable seizures. Sequenced by immunoSEQ multiplex PCR; TCRdb stores in-frame clones only, minus some. The table shows 340,000 or so clones, with 93% occurring only once. The time point: blood from clinic visit 5 months post-surgery; TSC patient then seizure free. This specimen consisted of peripheral blood, obtained roughly 5 months after surgery. The receptors were gathered from a boy in the first two years of life with tuberous sclerosis and intractable seizures.

V usage is TRBV3-1 (or the pseudogene TRBV3-2) and J usage is TRBJ1-6, with D possibly matching TRBD1 (5 bases). The V gene lost 3 bases and the J gene lost 8 bases, with 14 bases spanning the gap. Germline V lookup: CDR1 LGHDT, CDR2 YNNKEL (reference sequence). This CDR3 contains 15 residues. The CDR3 region is CASSQLVLGDSPLHF. The CDR3 DNA is TGTGCCAGCAGCCAGTTGGTCTTAGGGGATTCACCCCTCCACTTT.

The chain recombines TRBV6-5 with TRBJ2-5; D assignment may be TRBD1 or TRBD2 (7 bases each). The CDR3 loop spans 15 amino acids. Germline CDR1 is MNHEY and CDR2 is SVGAGI. With 2 bases removed from V and 4 bases from J, the gap between germline ends came to 14 bases. CDR3 residues: CASSYGGGQLETQYF. The DNA for the CDR3 is TGTGCCAGCAGTTACGGGGGGGGACAGTTAGAGACCCAGTACTTC.

The chain couples TRBV7-8 to TRBJ2-7, with D perhaps matching TRBD1 (5 bases). In germline, CDR1 is SGHVS, CDR2 FQNEAQ. The CDR3 runs 11 residues. Trimming took 3 bases from V and 5 from J, leaving 5 bases between them. As DNA, the CDR3 is TGTGCCAGCAGCTTCAGGGACGAGCAGTACTTC. This sequence encodes CASSFRDEQYF.

The J gene is TRBJ2-5, the V gene TRBV5-6; the match to TRBD2 covers 8 bases. The CDR3 is 15 amino acids. J lost 5 bases, V lost 4 bases, and 10 bases had no gene match. The germline gives CDR1 SGHDT, CDR2 YYEEEE. CDR3 DNA: TGTGCCAGCAGCCCTTGGACTAGCTGGATCGAGACCCAGTACTTC. It encodes CASSPWTSWIETQYF.

The chain combines TRBV10-1 with TRBJ2-3; 9 bases align to TRBD1. The CDR3 is 17 amino acids. CDR1 and CDR2 (germline): WNHNN, SYGVQD (reference sequence). V trimming: 0 bases; J trimming: 5 bases; junction bases outside the gene matches: 9. The CDR3 DNA reads TGCGCCAGCAGTGAGTCGACAGGGGGAGGGCCCCAAGATACGCAGTATTTT. It translates to CASSESTGGGPQDTQYF.

The V and J genes are TRBV12-3 or TRBV12-4 and TRBJ2-1, with D possibly matching TRBD2 (6 bases). The V end was cut by 8 bases, the J end by 2 bases, with 10 bases between. CDR3 size: 13 residues. The CDR3 region is CASGRDAYNEQFF. In DNA form, the CDR3 reads TGTGCCAGCGGGCGGGATGCCTACAATGAGCAGTTCTTC.

The CDR3 DNA reads TGCGCCAGCAGCCAAGCGTTTAAGGGGGCCAATGAGCAGTTCTTC. Its translation: CASSQAFKGANEQFF. J is TRBJ2-1 and V is TRBV4-1; 7 bases are a match to TRBD1. This CDR3 region has 15 residues. The V gene end was trimmed by 1 base and the J gene end by 6 bases; junction bases not matched to a gene: 6. In germline, CDR1 is MGHRA, CDR2 YSYEKL.

The chain employs TRBV28 and TRBJ2-1; D is possibly TRBD2 (6 bases). The CDR3 extends over 14 amino acids. The V gene lost 6 bases and the J gene lost 2 bases, with 11 bases spanning the gap. CDR1 MDHEN and CDR2 SYDVKM come from the germline V gene. The CDR3 DNA reads TGTGCCAGCAGATCGGGGGAAACCTACAATGAGCAGTTCTTC. Its translation is CASRSGETYNEQFF.

The rearrangement links TRBV19 to TRBJ2-2, with TRBD2 matching 7 bases. Germline assignment: CDR1 LNHDA and CDR2 SQIVND (reference sequence). The trim removed 6 bases at V and 3 bases at J, leaving 10 bases unmatched. The CDR3 totals 16 residues. The CDR3 spells CASSREVSHHTGELFF. The CDR3 DNA reads as TGTGCCAGTAGCCGGGAGGTCTCGCACCACACCGGGGAGCTGTTTTTT.

The chain recombines TRBV9 with TRBJ2-2; D is undetermined. This CDR3 is built from 15 residues. The V gene lost 4 bases and the J gene lost 0 bases, with 10 bases spanning the gap. The germline V gene has CDR1 SGDLS and CDR2 YYNGEE. In DNA, the CDR3 is TGTGCCAGCAGCCCGAACCCCGCGAACACCGGGGAGCTGTTTTTT. It codes for CASSPNPANTGELFF.

This chain connects TRBV7-8 to TRBJ1-2, with 7 bases that match TRBD1. The germline CDR1 and CDR2 sequences are SGHVS and FQNEAQ. J lost 6 bases, V lost 4 bases, and 11 bases had no gene match. The CDR3 consists of 15 residues. The CDR3 DNA reads TGTGCCAGCAGCTCCTACCGACAGGGTTCGAATGGCTACACCTTC. Translated, it gives CASSSYRQGSNGYTF.

The rearrangement links TRBV29-1 to TRBJ1-2; 7 bases fit TRBD1. The CDR3 is 13 residues long. In germline, CDR1 is SQVTM, CDR2 ANQGSEA. The V segment lost 5 bases and the J segment 3 bases; nucleotides outside the gene matches: 6. The CDR3 loop reads CSVTGALDYGYTF. In DNA form, the CDR3 reads TGCAGCGTTACAGGGGCCTTAGACTATGGCTACACCTTC.

This clone was found once. This chain links TRBV28 with TRBJ2-1; D is tentatively TRBD1 or TRBD2 (6 bases each). The CDR3 is 14 residues long. With 3 bases removed from V and 2 bases from J, the gap between germline ends came to 8 bases. Germline CDR1 and CDR2: MDHEN and SYDVKM. The CDR3 DNA is TGTGCCAGCAGTTTGAGGGGGGCCTACAATGAGCAGTTCTTC. The encoded protein is CASSLRGAYNEQFF.

This sequence joins TRBV5-1 and TRBJ2-5, with D uncertain. The CDR3 contains 13 residues. Between the trimmed V and J ends, which lost 3 bases and 2 bases, there was a span of 8 bases. Germline CDR1 reads SGHRS; CDR2 reads YFSETQ. As DNA, the CDR3 is TGCGCCAGCAGCTACGGACCTCAAGAGACCCAGTACTTC. The encoded protein is CASSYGPQETQYF.